Sequencing of this TCR beta chain was carried out in a study of T cell responses to AZD1222 COVID-19 vaccine. Study-level results: Unmutated variant regions are reportedly targeted by nearly half of spike-specific TCRs.

On this clone itself: Its antigen is unidentified.

Libraries were prepared by immunoSEQ multiplex PCR; TCRdb keeps only in-frame clonotypes and omits some of them. The table records about 140,000 clones, about 90% of them present only once. Material: peripheral blood, obtained 28 days after the second dose of the MenACWY control vaccine. The TCR sequence derives from an adult who received the MenACWY meningococcal vaccine as a control.

CDR3 protein: CATSRDPQGGGTEAFF. In DNA, the CDR3 is TGTGCCACCAGCAGAGACCCACAGGGGGGAGGGACTGAAGCTTTCTTT. The chain combines TRBV15 with TRBJ1-1; TRBD1 matches at 8 bases. The CDR3 has 16 residues. Germline V gene lookup returns CDR1 LNHNV and CDR2 YYDKDF (reference sequence). V was clipped by 0 bases and J by 5 bases; unmatched bases: 8.